The 15 T cell receptor beta chains reported below all come from one sample, sequenced in a study of cytomegalovirus exposure and HLA in healthy donors. The primer mix had 60 Vbeta and 13 Jbeta primers. Measured with immunoSEQ multiplex PCR; TCRdb has only the in-frame clones, and not every one. This table has approximately 160,000 clones, roughly 79% appearing once. The sample was PBMCs. Receptor source: a woman between 50 and 59 years old in good health and CMV-seropositive.

In this sample, this clone turned up once. This sequence joins TRBV18 and TRBJ1-2; TRBD1 matches at 7 bases. Germline V lookup: CDR1 KGHSH, CDR2 LQKENI. The ends lost 3 bases at V and 8 bases at J; junction bases unmatched: 6. The CDR3 covers 13 residues. Here the CDR3 reads CASSPDRVAGYTF. In DNA form, the CDR3 reads TGTGCCAGCTCACCCGACAGGGTGGCGGGCTACACCTTC.

This chain connects TRBV4-2 to TRBJ2-1; perhaps TRBD2 as D (6 bases). Germline-derived CDR1 and CDR2 are LGHNA and YNFKEQ. The ends were cut back, 4 bases at V and 5 bases at J, with 15 bases in the middle. The CDR3 spans 15 residues. CDR3 in amino acids: CASSPRGLDDNEQFF. Written as DNA, the CDR3 is TGTGCCAGCAGCCCGAGGGGACTGGATGACAATGAGCAGTTCTTC.

The CDR3 is CASSSAGANEQFF. The DNA for the CDR3 is TGTGCCAGCAGCTCAGCGGGGGCCAATGAGCAGTTCTTC. The J gene is TRBJ2-1, the V gene TRBV7-9; TRBD2 agrees at 8 bases. The CDR3 covers 13 residues. Germline CDR1 and CDR2: SEHNR and FQNEAQ (reference sequence). Trimming removed 4 bases from V and 6 bases from J; junction bases left unmatched: 2.

This chain uses TRBV4-1 with TRBJ1-6, with TRBD1 matching over 7 bases. V was clipped by 1 base and J by 3 bases; unmatched bases: 9. The CDR3 has 18 residues. The germline gives CDR1 MGHRA, CDR2 YSYEKL. The CDR3 sequence is CASSQVAVGGFYNSPLHF. The CDR3 DNA follows: TGCGCCAGCAGCCAAGTAGCGGTAGGGGGCTTCTATAATTCACCCCTCCACTTT.

The chain joins TRBV7-2 to TRBJ2-7; possibly TRBD1 for D (5 bases). This CDR3 is 14 amino acids long. Germline V gene sequence: CDR1 SGHTA, CDR2 FQGNSA. V was shortened by 0 bases and J by 2 bases, with 8 bases between the two germline ends. In nucleotides, the CDR3 is TGTGCCAGCAGCTTAGCCGCAGGGACCTACGAGCAGTACTTC. It translates to CASSLAAGTYEQYF.

The genes are TRBV7-2 and TRBJ2-7; D remains ambiguous. Per germline, CDR1 SGHTA and CDR2 FQGNSA. The CDR3 is 14 amino acids. Trimming pared 1 base from V and 3 bases from J, leaving 10 bases between. The CDR3 region has the DNA TGTGCCAGCAGCTTAGGATCAGGTAACTACGAGCAGTACTTC. Protein sequence: CASSLGSGNYEQYF.

V and J are TRBV6-5 and TRBJ2-1, with 11 bases identical to TRBD2. The germline V gene encodes CDR1 MNHEY and CDR2 SVGAGI. This CDR3 contains 12 residues. The junction had 3 bases not matched to a gene; V was cut back by 4 bases and J by 13 bases. The CDR3 nucleotides read TGTGCCAGCAGTTTACTAGCGGGGGCTCAGTTCTTC. Amino acids: CASSLLAGAQFF.

The genes are TRBV9 and TRBJ2-6; no definite D call. From germline, CDR1 is SGDLS and CDR2 YYNGEE. V was clipped by 3 bases and J by 2 bases, with 6 bases between them. CDR3 size: 14 residues. CDR3 nucleotides: TGTGCCAGCAGCGCCCCGGCTGGGGCCAACGTCCTGACTTTC. Its translation is CASSAPAGANVLTF.

This clone was seen once. The V and J genes are TRBV7-9 and TRBJ1-3; 8 nucleotides line up with TRBD1. The CDR3 runs to 16 residues. The J segment lost 4 bases and the V segment lost 4 bases, leaving 9 bases of the junction unmatched. Germline CDR1 is SEHNR and CDR2 is FQNEAQ (reference sequence). The CDR3 DNA reads as TGTGCCAGCAGCTCCCCAGGGGGCGCGGTAGGAAACACCATATATTTT. Protein product: CASSSPGGAVGNTIYF.

The chain carries TRBV5-8 and TRBJ1-4, with 7 positions matching TRBD1. J was trimmed by 8 bases and V by 3 bases; bases with no gene match: 7. This CDR3 has 14 amino acids. Germline CDR1 and CDR2: SGHTS and YDEGEE. CDR3 protein: CASSSRQGGEKLFF. The CDR3 bases are TGTGCCAGCAGCTCTAGACAGGGCGGCGAAAAACTGTTTTTT.

The chain carries TRBV28 and TRBJ1-5, with 7 bases matching TRBD1. Per the germline V gene, CDR1 is MDHEN and CDR2 is SYDVKM. The CDR3 sequence is 16 residues long. Losses at the gene ends were 5 bases for V and 1 base for J; bases not matched to a gene: 8. As DNA, the CDR3 is TGTGCCAGCAGTCCACCGACAGGGATCAGCAATCAGCCCCAGCATTTT. Translating gives CASSPPTGISNQPQHF.

This chain connects TRBV9 to TRBJ2-1, with 10 nucleotides matching TRBD2. V trimming: 5 bases; J trimming: 3 bases; junction bases outside the gene matches: 5. The CDR3 consists of 15 residues. Germline lookup yields CDR1 SGDLS and CDR2 YYNGEE. CDR3 nucleotide sequence: TGTGCCAGCAGTCCGACTAGCGGGTACTACAATGAGCAGTTCTTC. This codes for CASSPTSGYYNEQFF.

CDR3 nucleotide sequence: TGTGCCAGCAGCGTGTCCGGGGGGGCCGATGGGAATGAGCAGTTCTTC. Protein: CASSVSGGADGNEQFF. The chain is built from TRBV9 and TRBJ2-1; the match to TRBD2 covers 8 bases. Germline V CDR1 and CDR2: SGDLS, YYNGEE. The CDR3 is 16 residues long. V was pared by 2 bases and J by 7 bases, with 11 bases of the junction left unmatched.

The chain has TRBV10-3 and TRBJ2-5; TRBD1 aligns across 9 bases. The CDR3 runs 15 residues. The J segment lost 5 bases and the V segment lost 2 bases, leaving 6 bases of the junction unmatched. CDR1 is ENHRY and CDR2 is SYGVKD in the germline V gene. Written as DNA, the CDR3 is TGTGCCATCAGTGAGCAGGGACAGGGTCGGGAGACCCAGTACTTC. This gives the protein CAISEQGQGRETQYF.

The chain employs TRBV4-3 and TRBJ2-5, with a possible D match to TRBD2 (6 bases). CDR1 is LGHNA and CDR2 is YSLEER in the germline V gene. Trimming stripped 2 bases from V and 5 bases from J, with 15 bases between. The CDR3 contains 15 residues. This CDR3 is CASSQNPGGRETQYF. The DNA for the CDR3 is TGCGCCAGCAGCCAAAACCCTGGGGGGAGGGAGACCCAGTACTTC.